These 27 T cell receptor beta chains were all obtained from the same sample, sequenced in a study of shared clonotypes between healthy human individuals. The data were produced by immunoSEQ multiplex PCR, yet TCRdb's version contains in-frame clones alone and is incomplete. The sample has about 1,800,000 clones, roughly 95% seen once. CD8 cells classed as naive were CD45RO-negative and positively selected for CCR7, excluding terminally differentiated effector memory CD45RA+ cells. The sample was naive CD8+ T cells sorted from blood. These receptors originate from a man younger than 35 in good health.

The chain couples TRBV4-3 to TRBJ1-1; D is possibly TRBD1 (5 bases). V was shortened by 0 bases and J by 3 bases, with 14 bases between the two germline ends. The CDR3 loop spans 16 amino acids. CDR1 and CDR2 (germline): LGHNA, YSLEER. This chain's CDR3 is CASSQEISGADTEAFF. The DNA of the CDR3 is TGCGCCAGCAGCCAAGAGATTTCCGGGGCGGACACTGAAGCTTTCTTT.

The V and J genes are TRBV4-1 and TRBJ2-3; TRBD2 matches 8 bases. The CDR3 consists of 16 residues. Germline CDR1 reads MGHRA; CDR2 reads YSYEKL. V gave up 0 bases and J gave up 6 bases; unmatched junction bases: 8. CDR3 sequence reads: CASSQEGASGYDTQYF. CDR3 in DNA: TGCGCCAGCAGCCAAGAAGGGGCTAGCGGGTATGATACGCAGTATTTT.

This rearrangement joins TRBV2 to TRBJ1-2; 7 positions match TRBD1. The CDR3 runs 15 residues. With V trimmed by 6 bases and J by 4 bases, 11 bases remained unmatched. Germline lookup yields CDR1 SNHLY and CDR2 FYNNEI. CDR3 coding DNA: TGTGCCAGCAGAGCCGGGACAGATCTCTCCTATGGCTACACCTTC. It specifies CASRAGTDLSYGYTF.

The rearrangement joins TRBV6-1 to TRBJ2-7; TRBD1 is a possible D gene (6 bases). Trimming left V 6 bases short and J 1 base short, with 13 bases between. There are 14 residues in the CDR3. The germline CDR1 and CDR2 sequences are MNHNS and SASEGT. The CDR3 DNA reads TGTGCCAGCAGACCTGCTGGACAGTCCTACGAGCAGTACTTC. Translation gives CASRPAGQSYEQYF.

This chain links TRBV2 with TRBJ1-2; possible D gene TRBD1, 5 bases. Per germline, CDR1 SNHLY and CDR2 FYNNEI. The CDR3 loop spans 16 amino acids. V dropped 6 bases and J dropped 0 bases, with 17 bases sitting between them. CDR3 nucleotide sequence: TGTGCCAGCAGCCTATCGACAGAAGCCCCTAACTATGGCTACACCTTC. Residues: CASSLSTEAPNYGYTF. Variable domain in full (rest from reference TRBV2 and TRBJ1-2): EPEVTQTPSHQVTQMGQEVILRCVPISNHLYFYWYRQILGQKVEFLVSFYNNEISEKSEIFDDQFSVERPDGSNFTLKIRSTKLEDSAMYFCASSLSTEAPNYGYTFGSGTRLTVV.

V gene TRBV19 combines with J gene TRBJ1-5; 7 nucleotides agree with TRBD1. The J segment lost 3 bases and the V segment lost 8 bases, leaving 4 bases of the junction unmatched. The CDR3 sequence is 13 residues long. Germline values: CDR1 LNHDA, CDR2 SQIVND (reference sequence). The CDR3 sequence is CASWDSTNQPQHF. CDR3 nucleotide sequence: TGTGCCAGTTGGGACAGCACCAATCAGCCCCAGCATTTT.

The rearrangement links TRBV5-6 to TRBJ1-1, with D unresolved. This CDR3 has 14 amino acids. Trimming pared 4 bases from V and 4 bases from J, leaving 14 bases between. From germline, CDR1 is SGHDT and CDR2 YYEEEE. The chain's CDR3 is CASSGAVIGTEAFF. The CDR3, as DNA: TGTGCCAGCAGCGGAGCGGTAATAGGCACTGAAGCTTTCTTT.

V and J are TRBV4-1 and TRBJ2-2; 8 nucleotides match TRBD2. Per the germline V gene, CDR1 is MGHRA and CDR2 is YSYEKL. The J segment lost 10 bases and the V segment lost 5 bases, leaving 15 bases of the junction unmatched. The CDR3 has 16 amino acids. In DNA form, the CDR3 reads TGCGCCAGCAGCAATACCGGGACTAGAGGGAGCGAGGAGCTGTTTTTT. It is translated as CASSNTGTRGSEELFF.

The V and J genes are TRBV11-2 and TRBJ2-2; D not resolved. CDR1 SGHAT and CDR2 FQNNGV come from the germline V gene. The germline V and J ends were trimmed by 1 base and 2 bases, with 8 bases remaining between them. This CDR3 has 15 residues. CDR3 DNA sequence: TGTGCCAGCAGCTTAGTCCCGGGTAACACCGGGGAGCTGTTTTTT. This encodes CASSLVPGNTGELFF. Complete variable domain (other parts from reference TRBV11-2 and TRBJ2-2): EAGVAQSPRYKIIEKRQSVAFWCNPISGHATLYWYQQILGQGPKLLIQFQNNGVVDDSQLPKDRFSAERLKGVDSTLKIQPAKLEDSAVYLCASSLVPGNTGELFFGEGSRLTVL.

The V call is TRBV7-9, the J call TRBJ1-5, with unresolved D. CDR1 SEHNR and CDR2 FQNEAQ come from the germline V gene (reference sequence). V lost 1 base, J lost 7 bases, and 17 bases lay in between. This CDR3 has 16 amino acids. The CDR3 DNA is TGTGCCAGCAGCTTAGTTTCCGATGGACCCCTACAGCCCCAGCATTTT. Translation gives CASSLVSDGPLQPQHF. The entire variable domain, with the rest obtained from reference TRBV7-9 and TRBJ1-5, is as follows: DTGVSQNPRHKITKRGQNVTFRCDPISEHNRLYWYRQTLGQGPEFLTYFQNEAQLEKSRLLSDRFSAERPKGSFSTLEIQRTEQGDSAMYLCASSLVSDGPLQPQHFGDGTRLSIL.

The chain has TRBV27 and TRBJ2-7; 7 bases agree with TRBD1. J lost 0 bases, V lost 3 bases, and 5 bases had no gene match. The CDR3 loop spans 15 amino acids. Germline lookup yields CDR1 MNHEY and CDR2 SMNVEV (reference sequence). Written as DNA, the CDR3 is TGTGCCAGCAGTTTCGGACAGGACGGCTCCTACGAGCAGTACTTC. This encodes CASSFGQDGSYEQYF.

The chain joins TRBV6-1 to TRBJ2-5; TRBD2 matches 14 bases. The junction had 3 bases not matched to a gene; V was cut back by 5 bases and J by 4 bases. Germline loops: CDR1 MNHNS, CDR2 SASEGT. The CDR3 extends over 15 amino acids. In DNA, the CDR3 is TGTGCCAGCAGTCCCGGGACTAGCGGGAGAGAGACCCAGTACTTC. Amino acids: CASSPGTSGRETQYF.

The J gene is TRBJ2-7, the V gene TRBV6-5; a weak D match, TRBD1 (6 bases). CDR3 length: 13 amino acids. Trimming left V 6 bases short and J 2 bases short, with 11 bases between. CDR1 and CDR2 from the germline V gene are MNHEY and SVGAGI. Here the CDR3 reads CASRPQGAYEQYF. In nucleotides, the CDR3 is TGTGCCAGCAGACCACAGGGAGCCTACGAGCAGTACTTC.

The rearrangement uses TRBV5-4 and TRBJ1-1; 7 nucleotides match TRBD1. The CDR3 runs to 15 residues. J was trimmed by 0 bases and V by 4 bases; bases with no gene match: 6. The germline V gene encodes CDR1 SGHNT and CDR2 YYREEE (reference sequence). The CDR3 sequence: CASSGGTELNTEAFF. CDR3 nucleotide sequence: TGTGCCAGCAGCGGTGGGACAGAATTGAACACTGAAGCTTTCTTT.

V is TRBV7-9 and J is TRBJ2-7, with D perhaps given as TRBD1 or TRBD2 (6 bases each). The V gene lost 4 bases and the J gene lost 6 bases, with 19 bases spanning the gap. This CDR3 contains 15 residues. Germline V gene lookup returns CDR1 SEHNR and CDR2 FQNEAQ (reference sequence). The CDR3 sequence: CASSSPQGRGGEQYF. The CDR3 DNA is TGTGCCAGCAGCTCCCCCCAGGGGCGGGGCGGCGAGCAGTACTTC.

J is TRBJ2-7 and V is TRBV27, with 7 bases lining up with TRBD2. The CDR3 has 13 amino acids. Trimming cost V 6 bases and J 2 bases; bases outside gene matches: 4. From germline, CDR1 is MNHEY and CDR2 SMNVEV (reference sequence). CDR3 in amino acids: CASRLASTYEQYF. As DNA, the CDR3 is TGTGCCAGCAGACTAGCGTCAACCTACGAGCAGTACTTC.

The chain has TRBV27 and TRBJ2-3; D gene ambiguous. Trimming took 6 bases from V and 2 from J, leaving 18 bases between them. Germline loops: CDR1 MNHEY, CDR2 SMNVEV (reference sequence). CDR3 length equals 16 residues. Here the CDR3 reads CASRPIGWSPTDTQYF. The CDR3 coding sequence is TGTGCCAGCAGGCCCATAGGCTGGAGCCCCACAGATACGCAGTATTTT.

As regards this clone: The identical CDR3 is also encoded by other nucleotide sequences in the sample. The J gene is TRBJ2-7, the V gene TRBV9, with D possibly matching TRBD1 (5 bases). Germline V gives CDR1 SGDLS, CDR2 YYNGEE. The CDR3 covers 13 residues. Trimming cost V 3 bases and J 0 bases, with 7 bases left between them. CDR3 protein: CASSATDSYEQYF. As DNA, the CDR3 is TGTGCCAGCAGCGCGACAGACTCCTACGAGCAGTACTTC.

V and J are TRBV7-2 and TRBJ2-7, with TRBD2 matching over 12 bases. The junction had 5 bases not matched to a gene; V was cut back by 8 bases and J by 6 bases. CDR1 and CDR2 (germline): SGHTA, FQGNSA. This CDR3 is 13 amino acids long. In DNA form, the CDR3 reads TGTGCCAGCGGACTAGCGGGGACGCCCGAGCAGTACTTC. Translated: CASGLAGTPEQYF.

This clone was recorded only once. V is TRBV11-2 and J is TRBJ2-7; unclear D gene. Germline V lookup: CDR1 SGHAT, CDR2 FQNNGV. There are 12 residues in the CDR3. V was trimmed by 1 base and J by 5 bases, leaving 6 bases between them. The CDR3 protein is CASSLVANEQYF. CDR3 nucleotides: TGTGCCAGCAGCTTAGTCGCCAACGAGCAGTACTTC.

The rearrangement joins TRBV10-2 to TRBJ1-5; the match to TRBD1 covers 9 bases. This CDR3 is built from 17 residues. Germline assignment: CDR1 WSHSY and CDR2 SAAADI. V lost 8 bases to trimming and J lost 0 bases; unmatched junction nucleotides: 11. The CDR3 DNA follows: TGCGCCAGCGGCTGGGACAGGGTATCGGGTAGCAATCAGCCCCAGCATTTT. This sequence encodes CASGWDRVSGSNQPQHF.

The chain is built from TRBV19 and TRBJ2-7, with D possibly TRBD2 on 5 matching bases. Germline loops: CDR1 LNHDA, CDR2 SQIVND (reference sequence). The V gene lost 5 bases and the J gene lost 2 bases, with 13 bases spanning the gap. The CDR3 runs to 14 residues. The DNA for the CDR3 is TGTGCCAGTAGTGTCCGGACGGGGACCTACGAGCAGTACTTC. It codes for CASSVRTGTYEQYF.

CDR3 DNA sequence: TGTGCCAGCTCCCCGGGGTTCGGGACGGAGAACTCCTACGAGCAGTACTTC. Translation gives CASSPGFGTENSYEQYF. J is TRBJ2-7 and V is TRBV18; D tentatively reads TRBD1 or TRBD2 (5 bases each). Germline V lookup: CDR1 KGHSH, CDR2 LQKENI. The CDR3 runs to 17 residues. Trimming pared 6 bases from V and 0 bases from J, leaving 21 bases between.

This chain joins TRBV5-6 and TRBJ1-1; D remains unclear. V was pared by 1 base and J by 7 bases, with 8 bases between. CDR1 SGHDT and CDR2 YYEEEE come from the germline V gene. The CDR3 has 12 residues. CDR3 amino acids: CASSLYMGEAFF. CDR3 DNA sequence: TGTGCCAGCAGCTTGTATATGGGTGAAGCTTTCTTT.

The rearrangement joins TRBV13 to TRBJ2-7; the D is unclear. The germline V and J ends were trimmed by 5 bases and 3 bases, with 14 bases remaining between them. The CDR3 covers 14 residues. The germline V gene has CDR1 PRHDT and CDR2 FYEKMQ (reference sequence). The CDR3 loop is CASSRPDGNYEQYF. CDR3 bases: TGTGCCAGCAGCCGGCCGGACGGCAACTACGAGCAGTACTTC.

V is TRBV7-8 and J is TRBJ2-1; D may be TRBD2 (6 bases). Germline values: CDR1 SGHVS, CDR2 FQNEAQ. Trimming stripped 3 bases from V and 7 bases from J, with 31 bases between. This CDR3 has 20 amino acids. CDR3 in amino acids: CASSFPFWDAAVADMNEQFF. For the CDR3, the DNA is TGTGCCAGCAGCTTCCCCTTCTGGGACGCGGCGGTAGCGGATATGAATGAGCAGTTCTTC.

The chain joins TRBV6-5 to TRBJ2-7; 9 nucleotides line up with TRBD2. The trim removed 2 bases at V and 3 bases at J, leaving 5 bases unmatched. This CDR3 contains 15 residues. CDR1 is MNHEY and CDR2 is SVGAGI in the germline V gene. The CDR3 sequence is CASSYTSGSLYEQYF. The CDR3 nucleotides are TGTGCCAGCAGTTACACTAGCGGGTCCCTCTACGAGCAGTACTTC.